This is a list of T cell receptor beta chains from one sample in a study of post-analysis software for immune sequencing data. Using its own MiXCR run on the PCR reads, TCRdb lists one record per CDR3 protein. The sample carries approximately 660,000 distinct CDR3 sequences, approximately 60% recorded once. Sequencing used blood. These TCRs come from a girl aged 2-10 years with multiple sclerosis. CDR3s include the opening cysteine and the closing phenylalanine or tryptophan. A D gene is named only where the DNA matches it firmly. For some rows the clone size is stated as once, few or many, or as a class when expanded; others skip it.

j_call d_call v_call clone_size cdr3_aa cdr3_nt
TRBJ2-6 TRBD1 TRBV20-1 few CSAPTGKGSGANVLTF TGCAGTGCACCGACAGGGAAAGGCTCTGGGGCCAACGTCCTGACTTTC
TRBJ2-1 NA TRBV5-1 few CASSLEVGDINEQFF TGCGCCAGCAGCTTGGAAGTAGGGGACATAAATGAGCAGTTCTTC
TRBJ2-7 TRBD2 TRBV20-1 many CSAMGTSETYEQYF TGCAGTGCTATGGGGACTAGCGAGACCTACGAGCAGTACTTC
TRBJ2-7 TRBD1 TRBV20-1 NA CSARPRNTGGLPYEQYF TGCAGTGCTAGGCCCCGCAACACAGGGGGATTACCGTACGAGCAGTACTTC
TRBJ2-1 NA TRBV7-3 NA CASSLMDPGTSYNEQFF TGTGCCAGCAGCTTAATGGACCCCGGGACATCATACAATGAGCAGTTCTTC
TRBJ2-3 NA TRBV12-3/TRBV12-4 NA CASSGDADAQYF TGTGCCAGCAGTGGCGACGCAGATGCGCAGTATTTT
TRBJ2-2 TRBD2 TRBV7-8 NA CASSSLAGGVTGELFF TGTGCCAGCAGCTCCCTAGCGGGAGGGGTCACCGGGGAGCTGTTTTTT
TRBJ1-5 NA TRBV10-3 NA CAIRESAGNQPQHF TGTGCCATCAGGGAGTCGGCAGGCAATCAGCCCCAGCATTTT
TRBJ1-1 NA TRBV29-1 NA CSDRTANTEAFF TGCAGCGATCGGACAGCGAACACTGAAGCTTTCTTT
TRBJ2-2 TRBD2 TRBV5-1 NA CASSSEPNGGRNTGELFF TGCGCCAGCAGCTCCGAACCCAACGGCGGGAGGAACACCGGGGAGCTGTTTTTT
TRBJ2-5 NA TRBV12-3/TRBV12-4 few CASSLISQETQYF TGTGCCAGCAGTTTAATCAGCCAAGAGACCCAGTACTTC
TRBJ1-1 NA TRBV5-1 NA CASSANQGYDTEAFF TGCGCCAGCAGCGCAAATCAGGGGTATGACACTGAAGCTTTCTTT
TRBJ2-7 NA TRBV20-1 NA CSASRPPYEQYF TGCAGTGCTAGTAGGCCACCTTACGAGCAGTACTTC
TRBJ1-5 TRBD1 TRBV12-3/TRBV12-4 NA CASRPAGQGSNQPQHF TGTGCCAGCCGACCCGCCGGACAGGGCAGCAATCAGCCCCAGCATTTT
TRBJ1-6 NA TRBV25-1 NA CASMESRSSYNSPLHF TGTGCCAGCATGGAGTCTCGAAGCTCCTATAATTCACCCCTCCACTTT
TRBJ2-1 NA TRBV3-1 once CASSQEDRDEQFF TGTGCCAGCAGCCAAGAGGACCGCGATGAGCAGTTCTTC
TRBJ2-3 NA TRBV20-1 NA CSVEPSRADTQYF TGCAGTGTAGAACCCTCTCGGGCAGATACGCAGTATTTT
TRBJ2-7 NA TRBV29-1 few CSVLGVGNEQYF TGCAGCGTTCTGGGGGTAGGAAACGAGCAGTACTTC